Shown below are 6 T cell receptor beta chains from a single sample sequenced in a study of blood T cell repertoires in COVID-19. Produced via immunoSEQ multiplex PCR; TCRdb's table is partial and in-frame only. The sample carries about 220,000 clones, around 89% recorded once. The sequencing sample was made of PBMCs or T cells enriched from blood (not recorded which). Receptor source: a man younger than 40 who had been exposed to COVID-19.

V is TRBV29-1 and J is TRBJ2-2; no reliable D call. Looked up from germline, CDR1 is SQVTM and CDR2 is ANQGSEA. V dropped 6 bases and J dropped 6 bases, with 5 bases sitting between them. CDR3 length equals 10 residues. The CDR3 spells CSVLAGELFF. DNA for the CDR3: TGCAGCGTCCTAGCCGGGGAGCTGTTTTTT.

Concerning this clone: An end of the junction does not agree with germline; a read error may underlie this. The J gene is TRBJ2-7, the V gene TRBV6-5; the match to TRBD2 covers 12 bases. From germline, CDR1 is MNHEY and CDR2 SVGAGI. This CDR3 contains 15 residues. CDR3 protein: CASSDSSGGAREQYF. In DNA form, the CDR3 reads TGTGCCAGCAGTGACTCTAGCGGGGGGGCGAGAGAGCAGTACTTC.

The chain joins TRBV5-8 to TRBJ1-5; 9 bases are a match to TRBD1. The CDR3 extends over 17 amino acids. V dropped 6 bases and J dropped 3; count of bases not matched to a gene: 13. Germline CDR1 is SGHTS and CDR2 is YDEGEE. CDR3 protein: CASIPKRGDRANQPQHF. In DNA form, the CDR3 reads TGTGCCAGCATCCCAAAGCGTGGGGACAGGGCCAATCAGCCCCAGCATTTT.

This chain links TRBV7-8 with TRBJ1-4; 8 bases are a match to TRBD1. CDR3 size: 14 residues. Germline V CDR1 and CDR2: SGHVS, FQNEAQ. V shed 5 bases, J shed 8 bases, and the junction held 7 bases outside the gene matches. The CDR3 nucleotides read TGTGCCAGCAGCCGCGACAGGGGCTTCGAAAAACTGTTTTTT. Translated, it gives CASSRDRGFEKLFF.

V and J are TRBV5-1 and TRBJ2-5; 11 bases are shared with TRBD2. Germline assignment: CDR1 SGHRS and CDR2 YFSETQ. Unmatched junction bases numbered 6, after V lost 0 bases and J lost 5 bases. The CDR3 is 16 residues long. The CDR3 DNA reads as TGCGCCAGCAGCTTGGCCGCTAGCGGGGGGTTGGAGACCCAGTACTTC. Translating it yields CASSLAASGGLETQYF.

V is TRBV10-3 and J is TRBJ1-6; 7 bases align to TRBD1. CDR3 length equals 14 residues. Germline CDR1 is ENHRY and CDR2 is SYGVKD. The trim removed 2 bases at V and 7 bases at J, leaving 2 bases unmatched. CDR3 sequence: CAISEGQDNSPLHF. The CDR3 nucleotides read TGTGCCATCAGTGAGGGACAGGACAATTCACCCCTCCACTTT.